A single T cell receptor (beta chain) is shown here with its context. The CDR3 is 16 residues long. CDR1 is SNHLY, CDR2 FYNNEI, per germline. The V and J ends lost 4 bases and 5 bases respectively, with 18 bases between them. This record comes from a study of T cell responses to AZD1222 COVID-19 vaccine. Sequenced by immunoSEQ multiplex PCR; TCRdb stores in-frame clones only, minus some. Here the sample spans 90,000 to 120,000 clones, 87% being singletons. This chain uses TRBV2 with TRBJ2-1; D may correspond to TRBD1 or TRBD2 (6 bases each). The specimen was peripheral blood, collected on day 0 of AZD1222 vaccination. The sequence derives from an adult in good health. The CDR3 spells CASSGRGLTINNEQFF. The DNA for the CDR3 is TGTGCCAGCAGTGGCAGGGGACTCACGATAAACAATGAGCAGTTCTTC.